One sample yielded the 31 T cell receptor beta chains listed below, sequenced in a study of blood T cell repertoires in COVID-19. Profiling relied on immunoSEQ multiplex PCR, and the TCRdb table lists in-frame clones only, not all of them. The sample carries about 150,000 clones, around 84% recorded once. Material: peripheral blood. The receptor source for this set is a woman aged 45-65 years in a cohort sampled during active or convalescent COVID-19.

DNA of the CDR3: TGTGCCAGTAGTATACTGGGAGGGGACGGGGAGCTGTTTTTT. It codes for CASSILGGDGELFF. The gene calls are TRBV19 and TRBJ2-2; 7 bases are shared with TRBD2. Germline CDR1 and CDR2: LNHDA and SQIVND (reference sequence). This CDR3 spans 14 amino acids. V lost 2 bases, J lost 7 bases, and 4 bases stayed unmatched.

The chain combines TRBV6-6 with TRBJ1-5; D may be TRBD1 (5 bases). The V end was cut by 0 bases, the J end by 5 bases, with 14 bases between. This CDR3 has 16 amino acids. From germline, CDR1 is MNHNY and CDR2 SVGAGI (reference sequence). CDR3 DNA: TGTGCCAGCAGTTACTCAGTTAGGAGGGGTGATCAGCCCCAGCATTTT. Translating it yields CASSYSVRRGDQPQHF.

This clone was seen a few times. V gene TRBV9 combines with J gene TRBJ2-5; no clear D. Germline values: CDR1 SGDLS, CDR2 YYNGEE. The CDR3 is made up of 14 amino acids. V was trimmed by 0 bases and J by 3 bases, leaving 9 bases between them. CDR3 coding DNA: TGTGCCAGCAGCGTAGGTAATAGTAAAGAGACCCAGTACTTC. Its translation: CASSVGNSKETQYF.

This clone was detected once. The chain combines TRBV7-9 with TRBJ1-2; D may be TRBD1 (6 bases). CDR3 length: 13 amino acids. The germline CDR1 and CDR2 sequences are SEHNR and FQNEAQ (reference sequence). The V and J ends lost 3 bases and 4 bases respectively, with 9 bases between them. The CDR3: CASSFTGSYGYTF. The DNA for the CDR3 is TGTGCCAGCAGCTTCACAGGGAGCTATGGCTACACCTTC.

The V call is TRBV7-9, the J call TRBJ2-1, with D tentatively TRBD2 (6 bases). Germline V lookup: CDR1 SEHNR, CDR2 FQNEAQ (reference sequence). The CDR3 is 14 residues long. V dropped 3 bases and J dropped 7 bases, with 13 bases sitting between them. The CDR3 coding sequence is TGTGCCAGCAGCTTGCTTACGGGGAGGAATGAGCAGTTCTTC. Amino acid sequence: CASSLLTGRNEQFF. The full variable domain, completed using reference TRBV7-9 and TRBJ2-1, is DTGVSQNPRHKITKRGQNVTFRCDPISEHNRLYWYRQTLGQGPEFLTYFQNEAQLEKSRLLSDRFSAERPKGSFSTLEIQRTEQGDSAMYLCASSLLTGRNEQFFGPGTRLTVL.

The J gene is TRBJ2-3, the V gene TRBV7-6, with 10 bases identical to TRBD2. Germline values: CDR1 SGHVS, CDR2 FNYEAQ. With 4 bases clipped from V and 0 bases from J, the junction kept 7 bases outside the gene matches. The CDR3 spans 17 residues. CDR3 nucleotide sequence: TGTGCCAGCAGCTCGAGCGGGGGGGCCCGTAGCACAGATACGCAGTATTTT. This sequence encodes CASSSSGGARSTDTQYF.

This clone has a single count. The rearrangement links TRBV6-5 to TRBJ2-2, with D perhaps TRBD2 (5 bases). Trimming stripped 0 bases from V and 5 bases from J, with 13 bases between. The CDR3 is made up of 16 amino acids. CDR1 and CDR2 from the germline V gene are MNHEY and SVGAGI. This chain's CDR3 is CASSYSDSRGTGELFF. The CDR3 nucleotides read TGTGCCAGCAGTTACTCCGACTCGAGAGGGACCGGGGAGCTGTTTTTT.

The chain combines TRBV10-3 with TRBJ2-7; possibly TRBD1 for D (6 bases). The germline gives CDR1 ENHRY, CDR2 SYGVKD. The CDR3 runs 18 residues. V was clipped by 3 bases and J by 0 bases, with 21 bases between them. DNA for the CDR3: TGTGCCATCAGTGAATCGGACGGGACACACCTTTCCTCCTACGAGCAGTACTTC. Protein: CAISESDGTHLSSYEQYF.

The chain joins TRBV6-5 to TRBJ2-7, with 10 bases that match TRBD1. CDR1 and CDR2 from the germline V gene are MNHEY and SVGAGI. Trimming at V came to 5 bases and at J to 2 bases, leaving 6 bases not matched to a gene. The CDR3 consists of 15 residues. The CDR3 DNA sequence: TGTGCCAGCAGTACCAGACAGGGGGCCCCCTACGAGCAGTACTTC. Translation gives CASSTRQGAPYEQYF.

This chain uses TRBV4-1 with TRBJ2-7; D ambiguous. Germline values: CDR1 MGHRA, CDR2 YSYEKL. The CDR3 totals 14 residues. The ends were cut back, 1 base at V and 9 bases at J, with 16 bases in the middle. The CDR3 loop is CASSQVISVERQYF. CDR3 coding DNA: TGCGCCAGCAGCCAAGTTATCTCGGTGGAGCGGCAGTACTTC.

The gene calls are TRBV30 and TRBJ2-7; no clear D gene. This CDR3 is built from 12 residues. CDR1 and CDR2 from the germline V gene are GTSNPN and SVGIG (reference sequence). Trimming took off 2 bases at V and 6 bases at J, with 11 bases between the two ends. CDR3 protein: CAWSTTGIEQYF. The CDR3 DNA follows: TGTGCCTGGAGTACGACGGGTATCGAGCAGTACTTC.

V gene TRBV2 combines with J gene TRBJ1-4; D is unclear. Between the trimmed V and J ends, which lost 5 bases and 7 bases, there was a span of 8 bases. In germline, CDR1 is SNHLY, CDR2 FYNNEI. CDR3 length: 12 residues. The CDR3: CASSRTGEKLFF. CDR3 bases: TGTGCCAGCAGTCGAACGGGTGAAAAACTGTTTTTT.

The J gene is TRBJ2-3, the V gene TRBV10-1, with TRBD2 as a possible D gene (6 bases). The CDR3 has 14 residues. Between the trimmed V and J ends, which lost 5 bases and 1 base, there was a span of 10 bases. Germline values: CDR1 WNHNN, CDR2 SYGVQD (reference sequence). The CDR3 DNA reads TGCGCCAGCAGTTTATCGGGGGGCACAGATACGCAGTATTTT. Translation gives CASSLSGGTDTQYF.

CDR3 DNA sequence: TGTGCCAGCAGCCCACCACTAGGGTCAGATACGCAGTATTTT. This sequence encodes CASSPPLGSDTQYF. The chain combines TRBV11-1 with TRBJ2-3; possible D gene TRBD2, 5 bases. V was clipped by 5 bases and J by 4 bases, with 13 bases between them. The CDR3 is made up of 14 amino acids. From germline, CDR1 is SGHAT and CDR2 FQDESV (reference sequence).

The gene calls are TRBV19 and TRBJ2-5; 13 bases are shared with TRBD2. Germline V gives CDR1 LNHDA, CDR2 SQIVND (reference sequence). With V trimmed by 3 bases and J by 5 bases, 3 bases remained unmatched. There are 15 residues in the CDR3. Here the CDR3 reads CASSIGLAGAETQYF. The CDR3 region has the DNA TGTGCCAGTAGTATTGGACTAGCGGGGGCGGAGACCCAGTACTTC.

In the case of this clone: Different DNA sequences within this sample yield the same CDR3. The chain's CDR3 is CASSLTGDYGYTF. CDR3 coding DNA: TGCGCCAGCAGCTTGACGGGTGACTATGGCTACACCTTC. The chain employs TRBV5-1 and TRBJ1-2; D uncertain. V was clipped by 1 base and J by 3 bases, with 7 bases between them. The CDR3 spans 13 residues. CDR1 is SGHRS, CDR2 YFSETQ, per germline.

This sequence joins TRBV5-1 and TRBJ2-5, with D perhaps matching TRBD2 (6 bases). Germline lookup yields CDR1 SGHRS and CDR2 YFSETQ. The V gene lost 3 bases and the J gene lost 5 bases, with 17 bases spanning the gap. There are 15 residues in the CDR3. The chain's CDR3 is CASSSLRGTWETQYF. CDR3 sequence (DNA): TGCGCCAGCAGCTCGCTCCGGGGGACCTGGGAGACCCAGTACTTC. Based on the CDR3 plus reference TRBV5-1 and TRBJ2-5, the full variable domain is KAGVTQTPRYLIKTRGQQVTLSCSPISGHRSVSWYQQTPGQGLQFLFEYFSETQRNKGNFPGRFSGRQFSNSRSEMNVSTLELGDSALYLCASSSLRGTWETQYFGPGTRLLVL.

As DNA, the CDR3 is TGTGCCAGCAGTGGAGAAGCTTACAGGGGGGATCAGCCCCAGCATTTT. Translation gives CASSGEAYRGDQPQHF. The gene calls are TRBV6-1 and TRBJ1-5, with 8 nucleotides matching TRBD1. The CDR3 has 16 amino acids. Germline loops: CDR1 MNHNS, CDR2 SASEGT. J gave up 5 bases and V 4 bases, and 10 bases lay outside the gene matches.

The genes are TRBV5-1 and TRBJ2-4; 15 bases are a match to TRBD2. Unmatched junction bases numbered 12, after V lost 4 bases and J lost 7 bases. Germline CDR1 reads SGHRS; CDR2 reads YFSETQ. This CDR3 region has 18 residues. The CDR3 DNA sequence: TGCGCCAGCAGCCGCTCCGGGACTAGCGGGGGGACGGGCAACATTCAGTACTTC. It yields the protein CASSRSGTSGGTGNIQYF.

This sequence joins TRBV12-3 or TRBV12-4 and TRBJ2-5; D remains ambiguous. The germline V and J ends were trimmed by 3 bases and 7 bases, with 6 bases remaining between them. The CDR3 contains 11 residues. CDR3 protein: CASSFTGTQYF. CDR3 nucleotide sequence: TGTGCCAGCAGTTTTACGGGGACCCAGTACTTC.

The V and J genes are TRBV7-2 and TRBJ1-2; unclear D gene. CDR3 length: 15 amino acids. V shed 3 bases and J shed 6 bases, with 17 bases lying between them. Germline CDR1 is SGHTA and CDR2 is FQGNSA. The CDR3 sequence: CASSFTADFGNGYTF. The CDR3, as DNA: TGTGCCAGCAGCTTTACGGCCGACTTCGGAAATGGCTACACCTTC.

The chain uses TRBV30 and TRBJ2-7, with D perhaps matching TRBD1 (6 bases). The germline V gene encodes CDR1 GTSNPN and CDR2 SVGIG (reference sequence). The CDR3 sequence is 13 residues long. The V end was cut by 4 bases, the J end by 5 bases, with 15 bases between. The CDR3 nucleotides are TGTGCCTGGATGGGCAGGGGCGGCAACGAGCAGTACTTC. Its protein product is CAWMGRGGNEQYF.

The chain links TRBV12-5 to TRBJ1-5; D is unresolved. V lost 6 bases and J 6 bases, leaving 18 bases between the germline ends. This CDR3 has 15 amino acids. The germline V gene has CDR1 LGHNT and CDR2 FRNRAP. CDR3: CASGTSRVPGQPQHF. In DNA form, the CDR3 reads TGTGCTAGTGGAACTTCCCGGGTTCCGGGTCAGCCCCAGCATTTT.

The chain links TRBV2 to TRBJ2-1, with D possibly TRBD1 on 6 matching bases. This CDR3 is 14 amino acids long. Germline V gene sequence: CDR1 SNHLY, CDR2 FYNNEI. Trimming pared 3 bases from V and 7 bases from J, leaving 13 bases between. The CDR3 sequence: CASSEWWQGNEQFF. CDR3 DNA sequence: TGTGCCAGCAGTGAGTGGTGGCAGGGGAATGAGCAGTTCTTC.

The V gene is TRBV5-5, the J gene TRBJ1-4; D is perhaps TRBD1 (5 bases). Germline lookup yields CDR1 SGHKS and CDR2 YYEKEE (reference sequence). V was pared by 4 bases and J by 8 bases, with 18 bases between. The CDR3 runs 15 residues. CDR3 protein: CASSTTVLRGEKLFF. The CDR3 nucleotides are TGTGCCAGCAGCACGACAGTCCTACGGGGGGAAAAACTGTTTTTT.

This clone was seen just once. The chain joins TRBV18 to TRBJ2-2; 9 bases agree with TRBD1. The CDR3 has 16 residues. V was pared by 0 bases and J by 5 bases, with 4 bases of the junction left unmatched. Germline CDR1 reads KGHSH; CDR2 reads LQKENI. CDR3 region: CASSPPRDRATGELFF. The DNA for the CDR3 is TGTGCCAGCTCACCACCTCGGGACAGGGCGACCGGGGAGCTGTTTTTT.

The chain uses TRBV9 and TRBJ2-1, with D possibly TRBD2 on 6 matching bases. The V gene lost 3 bases and the J gene lost 1 base, with 17 bases spanning the gap. The CDR3 has 17 residues. Germline V CDR1 and CDR2: SGDLS, YYNGEE. CDR3 sequence reads: CASSAGLGSASYNEQFF. CDR3 in DNA: TGTGCCAGCAGCGCGGGACTTGGTAGTGCGTCCTACAATGAGCAGTTCTTC.

The chain couples TRBV27 to TRBJ1-1; 9 bases agree with TRBD1. V dropped 5 bases and J dropped 6; count of bases not matched to a gene: 13. The CDR3 is made up of 16 amino acids. Germline CDR1 and CDR2: MNHEY and SMNVEV (reference sequence). The CDR3 region has the DNA TGTGCCAGCAGTCCCACCGAACAGGGGGCTCGGGCTGAAGCTTTCTTT. This translates into CASSPTEQGARAEAFF.

The chain carries TRBV28 and TRBJ2-1; TRBD2 is a possible D gene (6 bases). CDR3 length equals 15 residues. V was cut by 0 bases and J by 3 bases, with 9 bases left in between. Germline lookup yields CDR1 MDHEN and CDR2 SYDVKM. CDR3 DNA: TGTGCCAGCAGTTTATGGCTGGGGGGCTACAATGAGCAGTTCTTC. It yields the protein CASSLWLGGYNEQFF.

V gene TRBV7-2 combines with J gene TRBJ2-3, with 8 nucleotides matching TRBD2. Germline CDR1 and CDR2: SGHTA and FQGNSA. V was pared by 4 bases and J by 2 bases, with 5 bases of the junction left unmatched. The CDR3 spans 15 residues. This CDR3 reads CASSYSGDPTDTQYF. Written as DNA, the CDR3 is TGTGCCAGCAGCTATAGCGGGGATCCCACAGATACGCAGTATTTT.

This chain joins TRBV11-2 and TRBJ1-3, with no clear D. CDR1 is SGHAT and CDR2 is FQNNGV in the germline V gene. The CDR3 is 14 residues long. Trimming took off 3 bases at V and 0 bases at J, with 6 bases between the two ends. CDR3 in DNA: TGTGCCAGCAGCTTTGGCCACTCTGGAAACACCATATATTTT. It is translated as CASSFGHSGNTIYF.